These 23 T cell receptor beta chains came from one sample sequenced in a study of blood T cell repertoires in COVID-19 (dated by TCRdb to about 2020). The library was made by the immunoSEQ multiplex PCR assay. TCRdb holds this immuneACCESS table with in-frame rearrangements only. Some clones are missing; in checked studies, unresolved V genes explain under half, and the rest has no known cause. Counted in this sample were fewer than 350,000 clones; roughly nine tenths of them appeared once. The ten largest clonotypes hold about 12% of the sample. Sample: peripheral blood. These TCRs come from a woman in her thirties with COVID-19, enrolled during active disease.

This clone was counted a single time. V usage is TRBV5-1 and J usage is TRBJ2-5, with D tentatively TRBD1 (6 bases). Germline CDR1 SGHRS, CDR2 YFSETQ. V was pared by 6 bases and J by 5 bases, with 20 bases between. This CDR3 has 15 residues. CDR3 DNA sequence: TGCGCCAGCAAACGGGACGGTCTTCAGGGGGAGACCCAGTACTTC. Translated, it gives CASKRDGLQGETQYF.

The CDR3 is CASSLVPTGSGANVLTF. CDR3 DNA sequence: TGTGCCAGCAGCTTAGTCCCGACAGGGTCTGGGGCCAACGTCCTGACTTTC. The rearrangement links TRBV7-2 to TRBJ2-6, with TRBD1 matching over 7 bases. This CDR3 has 17 amino acids. Germline CDR1 SGHTA, CDR2 FQGNSA. The V segment lost 1 base and the J segment 1 base; nucleotides outside the gene matches: 4.

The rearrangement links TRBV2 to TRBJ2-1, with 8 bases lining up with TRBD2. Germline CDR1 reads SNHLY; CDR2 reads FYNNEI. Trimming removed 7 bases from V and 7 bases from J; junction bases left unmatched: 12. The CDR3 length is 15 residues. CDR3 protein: CASTPRRGDLNEQFF. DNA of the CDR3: TGTGCCAGCACCCCCAGGCGGGGGGACCTTAATGAGCAGTTCTTC.

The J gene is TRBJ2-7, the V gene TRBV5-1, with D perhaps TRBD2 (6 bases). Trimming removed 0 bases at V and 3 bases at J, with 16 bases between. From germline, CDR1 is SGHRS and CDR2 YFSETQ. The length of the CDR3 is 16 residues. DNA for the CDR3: TGCGCCAGCAGCTTGGACGGCGGGGCACGGGTCTACGAGCAGTACTTC. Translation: CASSLDGGARVYEQYF.

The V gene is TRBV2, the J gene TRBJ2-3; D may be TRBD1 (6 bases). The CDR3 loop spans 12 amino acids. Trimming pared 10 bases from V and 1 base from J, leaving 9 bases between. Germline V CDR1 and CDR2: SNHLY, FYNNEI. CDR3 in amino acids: CATRTGTDTQYF. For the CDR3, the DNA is TGTGCCACTAGGACAGGCACAGATACGCAGTATTTT.

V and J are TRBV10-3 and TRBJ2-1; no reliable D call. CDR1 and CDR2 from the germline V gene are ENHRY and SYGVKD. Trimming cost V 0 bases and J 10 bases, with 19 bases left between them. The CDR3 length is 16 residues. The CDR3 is CAISESPQSIFSEQFF. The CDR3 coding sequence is TGTGCCATCAGTGAGTCGCCACAGAGTATCTTCTCCGAGCAGTTCTTC.

CDR3 protein: CASSRTGGRYTEAFF. The CDR3 DNA follows: TGTGCCAGTAGTCGGACAGGGGGACGATACACTGAAGCTTTCTTT. V gene TRBV19 combines with J gene TRBJ1-1; 10 bases are a match to TRBD1. J lost 3 bases, V lost 5 bases, and 6 bases had no gene match. The CDR3 is 15 residues long. In germline, CDR1 is LNHDA, CDR2 SQIVND (reference sequence).

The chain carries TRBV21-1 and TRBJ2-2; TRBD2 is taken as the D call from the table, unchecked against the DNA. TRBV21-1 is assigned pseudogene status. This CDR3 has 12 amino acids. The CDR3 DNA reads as TGTGCCAGGGGGGGAGACACCGGGGAGCTGTTTTTT. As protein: CARGGDTGELFF.

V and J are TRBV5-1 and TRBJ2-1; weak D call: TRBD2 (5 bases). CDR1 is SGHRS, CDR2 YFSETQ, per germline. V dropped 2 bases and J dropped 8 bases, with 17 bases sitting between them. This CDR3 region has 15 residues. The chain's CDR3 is CASSLDSTRVYEQFF. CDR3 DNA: TGCGCCAGCAGCTTAGATAGTACTAGGGTGTATGAGCAGTTCTTC.

The CDR3 protein is CASSQRTDQETQYF. The DNA of the CDR3 is TGTGCCAGCTCACAACGGACAGACCAAGAGACCCAGTACTTC. The chain combines TRBV18 with TRBJ2-5; D might be TRBD1 (6 bases). The CDR3 consists of 14 residues. Deletions cut 4 bases from V and 0 bases from J, with 9 bases between. From germline, CDR1 is KGHSH and CDR2 LQKENI.

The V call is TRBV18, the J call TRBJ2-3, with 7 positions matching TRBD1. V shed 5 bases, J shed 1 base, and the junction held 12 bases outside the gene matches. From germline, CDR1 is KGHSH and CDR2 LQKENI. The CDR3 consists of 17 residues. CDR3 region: CASSTRQGGVGTDTQYF. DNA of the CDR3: TGTGCCAGCTCAACAAGACAGGGTGGGGTTGGCACAGATACGCAGTATTTT.

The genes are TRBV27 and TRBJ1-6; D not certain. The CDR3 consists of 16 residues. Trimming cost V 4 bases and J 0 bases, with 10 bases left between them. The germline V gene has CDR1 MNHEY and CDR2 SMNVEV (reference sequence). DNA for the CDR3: TGTGCCAGCAGTTGGGCCAGCCACTCCTATAATTCACCCCTCCACTTT. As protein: CASSWASHSYNSPLHF.

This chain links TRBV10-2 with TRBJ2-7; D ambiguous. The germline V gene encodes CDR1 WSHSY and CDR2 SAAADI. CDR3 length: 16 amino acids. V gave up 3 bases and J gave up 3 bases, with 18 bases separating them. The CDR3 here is CASSDRPGVIYYEQYF. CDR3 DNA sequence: TGCGCCAGCAGTGACAGACCCGGAGTTATTTACTACGAGCAGTACTTC.

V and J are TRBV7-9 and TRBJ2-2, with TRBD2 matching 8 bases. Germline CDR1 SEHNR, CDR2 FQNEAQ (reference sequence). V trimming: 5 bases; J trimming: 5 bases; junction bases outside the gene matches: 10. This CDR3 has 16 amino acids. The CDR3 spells CASSDSGGIMTGELFF. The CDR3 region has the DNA TGTGCCAGCAGCGACTCGGGGGGGATAATGACCGGGGAGCTGTTTTTT.

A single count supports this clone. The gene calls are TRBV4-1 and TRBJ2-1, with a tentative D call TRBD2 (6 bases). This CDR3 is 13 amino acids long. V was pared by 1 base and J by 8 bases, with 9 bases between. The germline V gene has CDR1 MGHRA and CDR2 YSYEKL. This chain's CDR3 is CASSQVPGDEQFF. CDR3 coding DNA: TGCGCCAGCAGCCAAGTCCCGGGGGATGAGCAGTTCTTC.

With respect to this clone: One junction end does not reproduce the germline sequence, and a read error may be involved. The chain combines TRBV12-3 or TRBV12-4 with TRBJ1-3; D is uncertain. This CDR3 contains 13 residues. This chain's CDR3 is CASSLRGRPAFHF. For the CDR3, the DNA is TGTGCCAGCAGTTTAAGAGGCCGACCAGCCTTCCATTTT.

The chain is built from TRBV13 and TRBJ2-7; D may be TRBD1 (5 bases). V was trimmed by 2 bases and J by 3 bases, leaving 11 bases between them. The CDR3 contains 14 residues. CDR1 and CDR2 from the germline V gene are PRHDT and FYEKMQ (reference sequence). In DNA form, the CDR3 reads TGTGCCAGCAGCTTAATCGGACAAATCTACGAGCAGTACTTC. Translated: CASSLIGQIYEQYF. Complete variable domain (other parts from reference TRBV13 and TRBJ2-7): AAGVIQSPRHLIKEKRETATLKCYPIPRHDTVYWYQQGPGQDPQFLISFYEKMQSDKGSIPDRFSAQQFSDYHSELNMSSLELGDSALYFCASSLIGQIYEQYFGPGTRLTVT.

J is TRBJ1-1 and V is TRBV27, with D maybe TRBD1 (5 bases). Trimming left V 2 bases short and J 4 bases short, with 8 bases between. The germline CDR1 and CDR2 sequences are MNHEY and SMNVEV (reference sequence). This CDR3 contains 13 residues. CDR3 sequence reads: CASSLQGSTEAFF. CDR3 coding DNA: TGTGCCAGCAGTTTACAGGGAAGCACTGAAGCTTTCTTT.

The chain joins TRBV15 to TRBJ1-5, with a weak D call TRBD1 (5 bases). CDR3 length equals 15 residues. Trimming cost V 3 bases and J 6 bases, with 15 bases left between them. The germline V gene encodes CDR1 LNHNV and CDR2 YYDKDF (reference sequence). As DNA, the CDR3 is TGTGCCACCAGCAGGGGGGGTTGGGTAGGTCAGCCCCAGCATTTT. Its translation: CATSRGGWVGQPQHF.

The CDR3: CASSEADTYNEQFF. CDR3 sequence (DNA): TGTGCCAGCAGCGAGGCGGATACCTACAATGAGCAGTTCTTC. The genes are TRBV6-5 and TRBJ2-1; D is uncertain. This CDR3 has 14 residues. V lost 6 bases to trimming and J lost 2 bases, with 11 bases between them. Germline-derived CDR1 and CDR2 are MNHEY and SVGAGI.

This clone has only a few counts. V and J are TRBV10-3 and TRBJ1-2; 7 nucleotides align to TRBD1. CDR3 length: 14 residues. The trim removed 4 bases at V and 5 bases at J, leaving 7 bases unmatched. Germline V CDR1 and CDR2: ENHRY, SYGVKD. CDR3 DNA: TGTGCCATCAGTGGGGGGGACAGCTGGTATGGCTACACCTTC. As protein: CAISGGDSWYGYTF.

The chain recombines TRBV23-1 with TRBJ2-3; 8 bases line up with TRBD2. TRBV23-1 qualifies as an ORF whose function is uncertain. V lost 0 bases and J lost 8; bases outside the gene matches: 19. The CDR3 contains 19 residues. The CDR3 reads CASSQSGLALIPTPVTQYF. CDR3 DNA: TGCGCCAGCAGTCAATCCGGACTAGCCCTGATCCCCACGCCAGTTACGCAGTATTTT.

The CDR3 DNA is TGTGCCAGCTCCGCGATCAGGGGTTCACCCCTCCACTTT. It yields the protein CASSAIRGSPLHF. The chain links TRBV18 to TRBJ1-6; maybe TRBD1 (6 bases). The CDR3 is 13 amino acids. Germline V CDR1 and CDR2: KGHSH, LQKENI. V lost 6 bases, J lost 9 bases, and 12 bases lay in between.